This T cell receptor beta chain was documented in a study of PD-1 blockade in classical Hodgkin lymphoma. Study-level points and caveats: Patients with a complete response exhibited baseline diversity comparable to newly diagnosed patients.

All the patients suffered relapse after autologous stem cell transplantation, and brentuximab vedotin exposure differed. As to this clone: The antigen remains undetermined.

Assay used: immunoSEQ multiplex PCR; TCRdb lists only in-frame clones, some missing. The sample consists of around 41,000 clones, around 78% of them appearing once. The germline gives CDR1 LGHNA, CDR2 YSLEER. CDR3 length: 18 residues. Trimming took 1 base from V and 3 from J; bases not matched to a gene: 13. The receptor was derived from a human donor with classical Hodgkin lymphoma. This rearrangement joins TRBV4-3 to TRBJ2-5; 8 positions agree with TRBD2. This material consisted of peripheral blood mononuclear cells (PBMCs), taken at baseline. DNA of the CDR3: TGCGCCAGCAGCCAAGTTCGGGGGGGGCCACCTAGAGAAGAGACCCAGTACTTC. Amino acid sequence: CASSQVRGGPPREETQYF.